The 11 T cell receptor beta chains below come from one sample, sequenced in a study of PD-L1 blockade in urothelial cancer. Libraries were prepared by immunoSEQ multiplex PCR; TCRdb keeps only in-frame clonotypes and omits some of them. The repertoire consists of about 87,000 clones, with 84% occurring once and the leading ten covering approximately 2%. Regarding time point: pretreatment peripheral blood. This specimen was PBMCs, taken around atezolizumab (anti-PD-L1) treatment. These receptors originate from a man aged 60 to 69 with urothelial cancer.

The genes are TRBV7-2 and TRBJ2-7, with TRBD2 identical over 8 bases. Germline CDR1 is SGHTA and CDR2 is FQGNSA. The CDR3 contains 16 residues. V lost 1 base to trimming and J lost 3 bases; unmatched junction nucleotides: 8. DNA of the CDR3: TGTGCCAGCAGCTTAGTTTTACGGCTAGCGGGCTACGAGCAGTACTTC. Residues: CASSLVLRLAGYEQYF.

The chain combines TRBV19 with TRBJ2-5, with 8 nucleotides matching TRBD1. Germline lookup yields CDR1 LNHDA and CDR2 SQIVND (reference sequence). This CDR3 is 15 amino acids long. The V segment lost 5 bases and the J segment 3 bases; nucleotides outside the gene matches: 8. The CDR3 DNA is TGTGCCAGTAGTGACACGGACAGGGACGAAGAGACCCAGTACTTC. Amino acids: CASSDTDRDEETQYF. Looking up the rest from reference TRBV19 and TRBJ2-5 gives the full variable domain: DGGITQSPKYLFRKEGQNVTLSCEQNLNHDAMYWYRQDPGQGLRLIYYSQIVNDFQKGDIAEGYSVSREKKESFPLTVTSAQKNPTAFYLCASSDTDRDEETQYFGPGTRLLVL.

The chain carries TRBV19 and TRBJ2-5; 8 nucleotides agree with TRBD1. V shed 4 bases, J shed 5 bases, and the junction held 9 bases outside the gene matches. The germline V gene has CDR1 LNHDA and CDR2 SQIVND (reference sequence). The CDR3 is made up of 15 amino acids. The CDR3 is CASSTRTGMSETQYF. CDR3 DNA: TGTGCCAGTAGTACCCGGACAGGGATGAGTGAGACCCAGTACTTC.

This chain joins TRBV2 and TRBJ1-5, with D uncertain. The germline V and J ends were trimmed by 6 bases and 6 bases, with 15 bases remaining between them. The CDR3 runs 14 residues. In germline, CDR1 is SNHLY, CDR2 FYNNEI. As DNA, the CDR3 is TGTGCCAGCAGGGTCTTTGCCGTCGGTCAGCCCCAGCATTTT. Amino acids: CASRVFAVGQPQHF.

The chain employs TRBV19 and TRBJ1-6; TRBD1 agrees at 7 bases. Trimming removed 6 bases from V and 9 bases from J; junction bases left unmatched: 5. Germline V gene data show CDR1 as LNHDA and CDR2 as SQIVND (reference sequence). The CDR3 is 13 residues long. In nucleotides, the CDR3 is TGTGCCAGTAGCTACAGGGGAGCTTCACCCCTCCACTTT. Encoded protein: CASSYRGASPLHF.

In its sample, this clone was seen a few times. This chain uses TRBV2 with TRBJ1-5; no firm D call. CDR3 length: 15 amino acids. V shed 6 bases and J shed 0 bases, with 12 bases lying between them. Germline V gene lookup returns CDR1 SNHLY and CDR2 FYNNEI. The CDR3 nucleotides read TGTGCCAGCAGCGCGGGCCAGTATAGCAATCAGCCCCAGCATTTT. Translation gives CASSAGQYSNQPQHF.

The J gene is TRBJ2-3, the V gene TRBV6-5; D unclear. The germline CDR1 and CDR2 sequences are MNHEY and SVGAGI. The CDR3 length is 13 residues. V dropped 6 bases and J dropped 4 bases, with 11 bases sitting between them. For the CDR3, the DNA is TGTGCCAGCAGCCCGCGCCGGTCAGATACGCAGTATTTT. This encodes CASSPRRSDTQYF.

The chain uses TRBV2 and TRBJ2-7; possibly TRBD1 for D (6 bases). Germline lookup yields CDR1 SNHLY and CDR2 FYNNEI. There are 14 residues in the CDR3. V dropped 6 bases and J dropped 0 bases, with 12 bases sitting between them. CDR3 sequence reads: CASRTGTISYEQYF. DNA of the CDR3: TGTGCCAGCAGAACAGGGACAATCTCCTACGAGCAGTACTTC.

V is TRBV18 and J is TRBJ1-5; D call uncertain. This CDR3 contains 13 residues. Trimming removed 3 bases at V and 5 bases at J, with 8 bases between. Germline values: CDR1 KGHSH, CDR2 LQKENI. The CDR3 protein is CASSPDADQPQHF. The CDR3 bases are TGTGCCAGCTCACCCGACGCGGATCAGCCCCAGCATTTT.

J is TRBJ1-1 and V is TRBV9; TRBD1 might be the D (6 bases). This CDR3 comprises 14 residues. Per germline, CDR1 SGDLS and CDR2 YYNGEE. V shed 4 bases and J shed 8 bases, with 18 bases lying between them. The CDR3 loop reads CASSPPKQGSEAFF. In nucleotides, the CDR3 is TGTGCCAGCAGCCCTCCTAAACAGGGCTCCGAAGCTTTCTTT.

J is TRBJ1-1 and V is TRBV9; TRBD1 aligns across 7 bases. This CDR3 region has 15 residues. V was clipped by 0 bases and J by 4 bases; unmatched bases: 6. Per germline, CDR1 SGDLS and CDR2 YYNGEE. CDR3 protein: CASSVGERQGTEAFF. Written as DNA, the CDR3 is TGTGCCAGCAGCGTAGGGGAAAGACAGGGCACTGAAGCTTTCTTT.